The 23 T cell receptor beta chains reported below all come from one sample, sequenced in a study of response to subunit inactivated influenza vaccine (dated by TCRdb to about 2018). The library was prepared using RT-PCR. This sample was sequenced with an Illumina HiSeq 2500. The public sequencing data were trimmed at Q25 with fastp and processed into clonotypes with MiXCR by TCRdb, which kept only in-frame beta chains. Entries are consolidated by CDR3 protein sequence, retaining the most common genes and DNA. The sample yields some 300,000 distinct CDR3 sequences; roughly 22% were counted once. The ten largest account for approximately 10% of the sample. This material consisted of PBMCs from blood, taken less than 22 months after vaccination. The receptors stem from a man between 50 and 70 years old who received an inactivated influenza vaccine. Donor details come from another sample of the same person, matched by shared clones.

This chain joins TRBV18 and TRBJ1-2; maybe TRBD1 (5 bases). Germline lookup yields CDR1 KGHSH and CDR2 LQKENI. This CDR3 spans 15 amino acids. Trimming took 6 bases from V and 0 from J, leaving 14 bases between them. The CDR3 region has the DNA TGTGCCAGCTCCGCAGGGACGACACCTAACTATGGCTACACCTTC. Residues: CASSAGTTPNYGYTF. The complete variable domain, with remaining parts taken from reference TRBV18 and TRBJ1-2, reads NAGVMQNPRHLVRRRGQEARLRCSPMKGHSHVYWYRQLPEEGLKFMVYLQKENIIDESGMPKERFSAEFPKEGPSILRIQQVVRGDSAAYFCASSAGTTPNYGYTFGSGTRLTVV.

V usage is TRBV29-1 and J usage is TRBJ2-5; 7 bases fit TRBD2. The CDR3 sequence is 14 residues long. Germline lookup yields CDR1 SQVTM and CDR2 ANQGSEA. J lost 4 bases, V lost 6 bases, and 11 bases had no gene match. The DNA for the CDR3 is TGCAGCGTGGGGGGGACTTTGGTAAGAGAGACCCAGTACTTC. This encodes CSVGGTLVRETQYF.

The V call is TRBV10-3, the J call TRBJ2-7; D is possibly TRBD2 (5 bases). Trimming stripped 2 bases from V and 8 bases from J, with 16 bases between. This CDR3 is built from 14 residues. The V gene's germline CDR1 is ENHRY and CDR2 SYGVKD. The CDR3: CAISEDFPPSKQYF. CDR3 DNA: TGTGCCATCAGTGAGGACTTCCCTCCTAGCAAGCAGTACTTC.

The V gene is TRBV9, the J gene TRBJ1-2; TRBD1 is a possible D gene (5 bases). The CDR3 spans 16 residues. Germline V gene lookup returns CDR1 SGDLS and CDR2 YYNGEE. Between the trimmed V and J ends, which lost 4 bases and 5 bases, there was a span of 21 bases. CDR3 nucleotide sequence: TGTGCCAGCAGCCCCCTACTTTCGGCCCCAGGGTATGGCTACACCTTC. Its protein product is CASSPLLSAPGYGYTF.

This clonotype has only a few counts. This chain connects TRBV7-9 to TRBJ2-7; D ambiguous. The CDR3 covers 10 residues. CDR1 and CDR2 (germline): SEHNR, FQNEAQ (reference sequence). The V and J ends lost 5 bases and 2 bases respectively, with 1 base between them. In nucleotides, the CDR3 is TGTGCCAGCAGCACCTACGAGCAGTACTTC. It translates to CASSTYEQYF.

This chain connects TRBV30 to TRBJ1-2, with D unresolved. Germline V gives CDR1 GTSNPN, CDR2 SVGIG (reference sequence). This CDR3 is built from 11 residues. V lost 2 bases to trimming and J lost 8 bases, with 9 bases between them. In DNA form, the CDR3 reads TGTGCCTGGAGTTCAGGACTCGGCTACACCTTC. Its protein is CAWSSGLGYTF.

This clonotype showed up just a few times. The chain is built from TRBV4-3 and TRBJ1-2, with a possible D match to TRBD1 (6 bases). The V gene lost 4 bases and the J gene lost 3 bases, with 15 bases spanning the gap. The CDR3 spans 15 residues. From germline, CDR1 is LGHNA and CDR2 YSLEER. CDR3 sequence: CASSPSTQGYYGYTF. Written as DNA, the CDR3 is TGCGCCAGCAGCCCTTCGACGCAGGGGTACTATGGCTACACCTTC.

The table lists this clonotype with many counts. The genes are TRBV20-1 and TRBJ1-2; unclear D gene. V was clipped by 3 bases and J by 0 bases, with 17 bases between them. Per the germline V gene, CDR1 is DFQATT and CDR2 is SNEGSKA (reference sequence). The CDR3 sequence is 16 residues long. The CDR3 DNA reads as TGCAGTGCTAGTCGGCAACCGGCCGAGGCTAACTATGGCTACACCTTC. It specifies CSASRQPAEANYGYTF.

The gene calls are TRBV7-2 and TRBJ1-6; D possibly corresponds to TRBD1 (5 bases). Trimming pared 3 bases from V and 3 bases from J, leaving 15 bases between. This CDR3 has 17 amino acids. Looked up from germline, CDR1 is SGHTA and CDR2 is FQGNSA. This CDR3 is CASSFRVGHLYNSPLHF. CDR3 DNA sequence: TGTGCCAGCAGCTTTCGAGTGGGGCACCTCTATAATTCACCCCTCCACTTT.

This clonotype was observed at least ten times. This chain joins TRBV29-1 and TRBJ1-4; a possible D gene is TRBD1 (6 bases). Germline V gene data show CDR1 as SQVTM and CDR2 as ANQGSEA. Trimming pared 2 bases from V and 6 bases from J, leaving 10 bases between. The CDR3 sequence is 13 residues long. The CDR3 spells CSVEWGADEKLFF. The CDR3 DNA sequence: TGCAGCGTTGAATGGGGGGCCGATGAAAAACTGTTTTTT. The variable domain in full, completed from reference TRBV29-1 and TRBJ1-4, reads SAVISQKPSRDICQRGTSLTIQCQVDSQVTMMFWYRQQPGQSLTLIATANQGSEATYESGFVIDKFPISRPNLTFSTLTVSNMSPEDSSIYLCSVEWGADEKLFFGSGTQLSVL.

This clonotype was seen only a few times. J is TRBJ1-5 and V is TRBV20-1; D possibly corresponds to TRBD1 (5 bases). This CDR3 spans 18 amino acids. V dropped 0 bases and J dropped 0 bases, with 18 bases sitting between them. Germline CDR1 reads DFQATT; CDR2 reads SNEGSKA (reference sequence). The CDR3 sequence: CSARDPRRQPYSNQPQHF. For the CDR3, the DNA is TGCAGTGCTAGAGATCCTAGGAGACAGCCTTATAGCAATCAGCCCCAGCATTTT.

With respect to this clonotype: Germline is not matched at one junction end, which may reflect a read error. The rearrangement uses TRBV29-1 and TRBJ2-7, with 13 bases identical to TRBD2. Germline CDR1 reads SQVTM; CDR2 reads ANQGSEA. The CDR3 length is 14 residues. CDR3: CSVNGLAGAYEQYF. The DNA for the CDR3 is TGCAGCGTAAACGGACTAGCGGGAGCCTATGAGCAGTACTTC.

The chain couples TRBV11-2 to TRBJ2-7; D call uncertain. The CDR3 has 15 residues. The ends were cut back, 2 bases at V and 2 bases at J, with 13 bases in the middle. CDR1 SGHAT and CDR2 FQNNGV come from the germline V gene. The CDR3 loop reads CASSLLLRNPYEQYF. The DNA for the CDR3 is TGTGCCAGCAGCTTACTACTCAGGAATCCCTACGAGCAGTACTTC.

This clonotype has only a few counts. This chain links TRBV12-3 or TRBV12-4 with TRBJ1-5; tentative D call: TRBD1 (5 bases). Trimming pared 5 bases from V and 2 bases from J, leaving 7 bases between. The CDR3 runs to 13 residues. The CDR3 sequence: CASSKTGNQPQHF. In DNA form, the CDR3 reads TGTGCCAGCAGTAAGACAGGCAATCAGCCCCAGCATTTT.

The chain couples TRBV7-3 to TRBJ2-1, with TRBD2 matching over 15 bases. The CDR3 has 16 amino acids. V trimming: 5 bases; J trimming: 8 bases; junction bases outside the gene matches: 7. Germline CDR1 SGHTA, CDR2 FQGTGA. This CDR3 reads CASSLLGLAGGDEQFF. The CDR3 nucleotides read TGTGCCAGCAGCCTCCTCGGACTAGCGGGAGGGGATGAGCAGTTCTTC. Supplemented by reference TRBV7-3 and TRBJ2-1, the full variable domain reads GAGVSQTPSNKVTEKGKYVELRCDPISGHTALYWYRQSLGQGPEFLIYFQGTGAADDSGLPNDRFFAVRPEGSVSTLKIQRTERGDSAVYLCASSLLGLAGGDEQFFGPGTRLTVL.

The V call is TRBV4-2, the J call TRBJ2-7; D is possibly TRBD1 (6 bases). Germline V lookup: CDR1 LGHNA, CDR2 YNFKEQ. This CDR3 has 14 residues. Trimming cost V 0 bases and J 4 bases, with 10 bases left between them. The CDR3 DNA is TGTGCCAGCAGCCAAGATCCCCAGGGGTACGAGCAGTACTTC. It is translated as CASSQDPQGYEQYF.

The chain combines TRBV20-1 with TRBJ2-7, with a possible D match to TRBD2 (5 bases). This CDR3 has 11 residues. Trimming removed 3 bases from V and 6 bases from J, with 9 bases in between. The germline CDR1 and CDR2 sequences are DFQATT and SNEGSKA (reference sequence). The CDR3 here is CSASAGSEQYF. The CDR3, as DNA: TGCAGTGCTAGTGCGGGCTCCGAGCAGTACTTC.

This clonotype was counted ten times or more. This chain links TRBV5-5 with TRBJ1-4; D remains unclear. Germline assignment: CDR1 SGHKS and CDR2 YYEKEE (reference sequence). V lost 4 bases, J lost 10 bases, and 17 bases lay in between. The CDR3 is made up of 14 amino acids. The CDR3 DNA reads as TGTGCCAGCAGCGCCGACTGGATAGGCGGAAAACTGTTTTTT. Protein product: CASSADWIGGKLFF.

CDR3 residues: CASSPDRGELFF. DNA for the CDR3: TGTGCCAGCAGCCCGGACCGAGGGGAGCTGTTTTTT. The chain joins TRBV7-3 to TRBJ2-2, with D hard to call. Germline V gene lookup returns CDR1 SGHTA and CDR2 FQGTGA. The CDR3 runs to 12 residues. V dropped 5 bases and J dropped 8 bases, with 9 bases sitting between them.

The table lists this clonotype with a few counts. J is TRBJ1-6 and V is TRBV3-1; D is uncertain. CDR3 length: 15 amino acids. Germline CDR1 is LGHDT and CDR2 is YNNKEL (reference sequence). The V gene lost 1 base and the J gene lost 9 bases, with 13 bases spanning the gap. CDR3 DNA: TGTGCCAGCAGCCAAGGTGGCGGCATTAGTTCACCCCTCCACTTT. Translated, it gives CASSQGGGISSPLHF.

The chain joins TRBV4-2 to TRBJ1-6; possible D gene TRBD1, 5 bases. Looked up from germline, CDR1 is LGHNA and CDR2 is YNFKEQ. The germline V and J ends were trimmed by 1 base and 0 bases, with 13 bases remaining between them. CDR3 length: 18 residues. CDR3 loop: CASSQGQGRSSYNSPLHF. The CDR3, as DNA: TGTGCCAGCAGCCAAGGCCAGGGCAGGAGCTCCTATAATTCACCCCTCCACTTT.

The rearrangement uses TRBV20-1 and TRBJ2-2; D gene uncertain. Trimming cost V 2 bases and J 0 bases, with 13 bases left between them. CDR3 length: 16 residues. The germline V gene has CDR1 DFQATT and CDR2 SNEGSKA (reference sequence). In DNA, the CDR3 is TGCAGTGCTAGAAAGGACCTTCCCGCGAACACCGGGGAGCTGTTTTTT. Its protein product is CSARKDLPANTGELFF.

The rearrangement joins TRBV15 to TRBJ1-3; 8 bases map to TRBD1. V shed 5 bases, J shed 1 base, and the junction held 4 bases outside the gene matches. Germline V gene data show CDR1 as LNHNV and CDR2 as YYDKDF (reference sequence). This CDR3 contains 15 residues. The CDR3 here is CATSLNRGSGNTIYF. Here the CDR3 DNA reads TGTGCCACCAGCCTTAACAGGGGGTCTGGAAACACCATATATTTT.